This T cell receptor beta chain was identified during a study of T cell repertoires in aging, cancer and after chemotherapy. The V segment lost 5 bases and the J segment 5 bases; nucleotides outside the gene matches: 7. The CDR3 has 14 residues. CDR1 is MNHEY and CDR2 is SVGAGI in the germline V gene. This clonotype was counted once. A much more abundant neighbour one base away suggests this may be a read error. The template was genomic DNA from peripheral blood, not RNA. TRB rearrangements spanning V, D and J were amplified using mixed TRB-A/B primers. In TCRdb, the multiplex PCR reads were re-called with MiXCR into one record per CDR3 protein. Of roughly 4,500 distinct CDR3 sequences listed, less than 25% were seen once; the top ten hold around 16%.

The chain combines TRBV6-5 with TRBJ1-1; TRBD1 agrees at 8 bases. The TCR was taken from a human donor with a blood cancer. The source material was blood. The CDR3 spells CASSNWTGRTEAFF. CDR3 coding DNA: TGTGCCAGCAGTAACTGGACAGGGAGGACTGAAGCTTTCTTT.